This T cell receptor beta chain was profiled in a study of cytomegalovirus exposure and HLA in healthy donors. Study outcomes and limitations: Near-uniform donor sequencing depth was presumed by presence/absence analyses. Researchers reportedly found TCR beta sequences accurately predicted most subjects' HLA-A and HLA-B alleles. A few chains linked to CMV were shown in vitro to be specific for CMV antigens. Being productive about 87% or about 30% of the time was typical of most TCR beta V segments in an earlier analysis.

This CDR3 contains 13 residues. Germline values: CDR1 SNHLY, CDR2 FYNNEI. Both 60 Vbeta primers and 13 Jbeta primers went into the PCR. Method: immunoSEQ multiplex PCR; TCRdb's copy keeps in-frame clones and lacks some. This sample has 70,000 to 95,000 clones, with approximately 80% found just once. With respect to this clone: Its target is unknown. A read error may account for a junction end that differs from germline.

The chain recombines TRBV2 with TRBJ2-5, with D maybe TRBD2 (5 bases). The clonotype was recovered from a woman aged 25 to 39 in good health and CMV-seronegative. The sequenced sample was PBMCs. The CDR3 sequence: CASTVGSQEAQYF. CDR3 in DNA: TGTGCCAGCACGGTTGGGAGTCAAGAGGCCCAGTACTTC.